The 27 T cell receptor beta chains presented below share a single source sample, sequenced in a study of early T cells in non-severe SARS-CoV-2 infection. TCRdb itself ran the 5' RACE reads through MiXCR, one entry per CDR3 protein. The sample lists 35,000 to 40,000 distinct CDR3 sequences; 5.3% were seen once. The sample was whole blood. Every receptor here comes from an adult who was a healthcare worker with PCR-confirmed SARS-CoV-2 infection or an uninfected control (not recorded which).

This clonotype came up many times. This chain connects TRBV2 to TRBJ1-1, with 7 bases identical to TRBD1. J was trimmed by 4 bases and V by 6 bases; bases with no gene match: 14. The CDR3 is 16 amino acids. Germline CDR1 is SNHLY and CDR2 is FYNNEI. As DNA, the CDR3 is TGTGCCAGCAGCCAGTACACGACAGGGAGCGCCACTGAAGCTTTCTTT. Translating it yields CASSQYTTGSATEAFF.

This clonotype was counted many times. The chain recombines TRBV10-1 with TRBJ2-3; D unresolved. V gave up 2 bases and J gave up 0 bases, with 6 bases separating them. CDR1 WNHNN and CDR2 SYGVQD come from the germline V gene (reference sequence). The CDR3 length is 14 residues. CDR3 sequence (DNA): TGCGCCAGCAGTGAGAGTTCTAGCACAGATACGCAGTATTTT. This codes for CASSESSSTDTQYF.

The table lists this clonotype with a few counts. The J gene is TRBJ2-1, the V gene TRBV20-1, with D uncertain. V was trimmed by 1 base and J by 8 bases, leaving 12 bases between them. From germline, CDR1 is DFQATT and CDR2 SNEGSKA (reference sequence). The CDR3 contains 13 residues. As DNA, the CDR3 is TGCAGTGCTAGAGGTCCCCGCCGGGATGAGCAGTTCTTC. This translates into CSARGPRRDEQFF.

This chain links TRBV10-3 with TRBJ2-1, with 11 nucleotides matching TRBD2. With V trimmed by 4 bases and J by 0 bases, 11 bases remained unmatched. This CDR3 contains 19 residues. From germline, CDR1 is ENHRY and CDR2 SYGVKD. CDR3 in DNA: TGTGCCATCAGTGTGATTTCCGGGACTAGCGGAGACTCCTACAATGAGCAGTTCTTC. It codes for CAISVISGTSGDSYNEQFF.

V is TRBV7-2 and J is TRBJ1-2; no firm D call. The CDR3 extends over 15 amino acids. Deletions cut 3 bases from V and 6 bases from J, with 17 bases between. Germline V lookup: CDR1 SGHTA, CDR2 FQGNSA. CDR3 in DNA: TGTGCCAGCAGCTTTGGCACCACCGGTCGGGATGGCTACACCTTC. It translates to CASSFGTTGRDGYTF. The full variable domain, completed using reference TRBV7-2 and TRBJ1-2, is GAGVSQSPSNKVTEKGKDVELRCDPISGHTALYWYRQSLGQGLEFLIYFQGNSAPDKSGLPSDRFSAERTGGSVSTLTIQRTQQEDSAVYLCASSFGTTGRDGYTFGSGTRLTVV.

This clonotype was observed a few times. This chain connects TRBV10-3 to TRBJ2-3; D may be TRBD2 (5 bases). There are 14 residues in the CDR3. Looked up from germline, CDR1 is ENHRY and CDR2 is SYGVKD. V was cut by 6 bases and J by 1 base, with 11 bases left in between. DNA for the CDR3: TGTGCCATCAGATCCGGACTCCGCACAGATACGCAGTATTTT. Translating it yields CAIRSGLRTDTQYF.

This clonotype was observed many times. The gene calls are TRBV3-1 and TRBJ2-1; 13 bases line up with TRBD2. Germline trimming cut 5 bases from V and 2 bases from J; bases unmatched to any gene: 6. CDR1 and CDR2 from the germline V gene are LGHDT and YNNKEL (reference sequence). This CDR3 has 17 amino acids. The CDR3 sequence: CASSARLAGGTYNEQFF. DNA for the CDR3: TGTGCCAGCAGCGCCCGACTAGCGGGAGGCACCTACAATGAGCAGTTCTTC.

This clonotype has at least ten counts. This rearrangement joins TRBV7-2 to TRBJ1-6; no reliable D call. CDR1 SGHTA and CDR2 FQGNSA come from the germline V gene. The CDR3 contains 15 residues. The V end lost 3 bases, the J end lost 4 bases, and 10 bases lay between the germline ends. The CDR3, as DNA: TGTGCCAGCAGCTTTACCAGGAATTATAATTCACCCCTCCACTTT. The encoded protein is CASSFTRNYNSPLHF.

This chain connects TRBV7-3 to TRBJ2-1; D possibly corresponds to TRBD1 (5 bases). The CDR3 totals 13 residues. Deletions cut 5 bases from V and 8 bases from J, with 13 bases between. CDR1 is SGHTA and CDR2 is FQGTGA in the germline V gene. The CDR3 protein is CASSTIPGYEQFF. CDR3 DNA sequence: TGTGCCAGCAGCACCATCCCAGGGTATGAGCAGTTCTTC.

This clonotype was counted at least ten times. The chain couples TRBV7-3 to TRBJ2-1; maybe TRBD1 (5 bases). Trimming cost V 2 bases and J 5 bases, with 7 bases left between them. The CDR3 covers 13 residues. Germline lookup yields CDR1 SGHTA and CDR2 FQGTGA. Here the CDR3 reads CASSLVRDNEQFF. The CDR3 DNA sequence: TGTGCCAGCAGCTTAGTCAGGGACAATGAGCAGTTCTTC.

This clonotype was found a few times. The chain links TRBV27 to TRBJ2-5, with D possibly matching TRBD1 (6 bases). V lost 8 bases to trimming and J lost 5 bases, with 18 bases between them. The CDR3 loop spans 14 amino acids. Germline V CDR1 and CDR2: MNHEY, SMNVEV (reference sequence). The CDR3: CASRLWAGEETQYF. The CDR3, as DNA: TGTGCCAGCCGCCTCTGGGCAGGGGAGGAGACCCAGTACTTC.

This clonotype occurred many times. The chain carries TRBV2 and TRBJ2-7, with D perhaps matching TRBD1 (5 bases). This CDR3 has 13 amino acids. V lost 7 bases, J lost 3 bases, and 13 bases lay in between. CDR1 and CDR2 (germline): SNHLY, FYNNEI. In nucleotides, the CDR3 is TGTGCCAGCACCACTGACACAGGCTACGAGCAGTACTTC. It translates to CASTTDTGYEQYF.

This clonotype was counted at least ten times. The gene calls are TRBV6-5 and TRBJ1-2; tentatively, D is TRBD1 (5 bases). V was clipped by 4 bases and J by 0 bases, with 18 bases between them. This CDR3 is built from 17 residues. The germline V gene encodes CDR1 MNHEY and CDR2 SVGAGI. CDR3 residues: CASSFLSAGEANYGYTF. CDR3 sequence (DNA): TGTGCCAGCAGTTTCCTCTCAGCGGGGGAAGCTAACTATGGCTACACCTTC.

The chain couples TRBV7-3 to TRBJ2-1, with D tentatively TRBD2 (5 bases). Germline CDR1 and CDR2: SGHTA and FQGTGA. CDR3 size: 15 residues. V was pared by 0 bases and J by 2 bases, with 8 bases between. The CDR3 reads CASSLTADPYNEQFF. CDR3 sequence (DNA): TGTGCCAGCAGCTTAACAGCGGACCCCTACAATGAGCAGTTCTTC.

Points on this clonotype: One end of the junction does not line up with germline, which may come from a read error. CDR3 nucleotides: TGTGTCAGCACCCCACGGGAGGCCCACTACGAGCAGTACTTC. Its protein is CVSTPREAHYEQYF. The J gene is TRBJ2-7, the V gene TRBV11-2, with TRBD2 identical over 7 bases. This CDR3 spans 14 amino acids. Germline assignment: CDR1 SGHAT and CDR2 FQNNGV.

In this sample, this clonotype turned up many times. CDR3: CASSLELAGYYEQYF. For the CDR3, the DNA is TGTGCCAGCAGCTTGGAACTAGCGGGATACTACGAGCAGTACTTC. V usage is TRBV5-4 and J usage is TRBJ2-7, with 10 bases that match TRBD2. The CDR3 has 15 residues. The V and J ends lost 0 bases and 3 bases, in that order; junction bases with no gene match: 3. Germline V CDR1 and CDR2: SGHNT, YYREEE (reference sequence).

This clonotype was seen at least ten times. The chain uses TRBV7-9 and TRBJ2-3, with a tentative D call TRBD1 (6 bases). Trimming removed 5 bases from V and 3 bases from J, with 30 bases in between. CDR3 length equals 20 residues. The germline V gene encodes CDR1 SEHNR and CDR2 FQNEAQ (reference sequence). CDR3 in DNA: TGTGCCAGCAGCACGAACCGCCACGGACAGTCCTGGGTGGTGACAGATACGCAGTATTTT. This gives the protein CASSTNRHGQSWVVTDTQYF.

This clonotype came up a few times. The chain has TRBV13 and TRBJ2-3; D tentatively fits TRBD1 or TRBD2 (6 bases each). In germline, CDR1 is PRHDT, CDR2 FYEKMQ (reference sequence). The CDR3 runs 16 residues. The V gene lost 4 bases and the J gene lost 3 bases, with 17 bases spanning the gap. Here the CDR3 DNA reads TGTGCCAGCAGCTATCGATTCGGGGGCGAAACAGATACGCAGTATTTT. Amino acid sequence: CASSYRFGGETDTQYF.

The chain has TRBV12-3 or TRBV12-4 and TRBJ2-1, with D perhaps matching TRBD1 (6 bases). The CDR3 consists of 12 residues. V dropped 6 bases and J dropped 10 bases, with 13 bases sitting between them. This chain's CDR3 is CASSLGGVEQFF. CDR3 DNA sequence: TGTGCCAGCAGCCTAGGGGGTGTGGAGCAGTTCTTC.

The chain employs TRBV2 and TRBJ1-5; perhaps TRBD1 as D (5 bases). Per the germline V gene, CDR1 is SNHLY and CDR2 is FYNNEI. There are 13 residues in the CDR3. V lost 7 bases and J 1 base, leaving 8 bases between the germline ends. The CDR3 here is CASIRDSNQPQHF. DNA for the CDR3: TGTGCCAGCATTCGGGACAGCAATCAGCCCCAGCATTTT. Full variable domain (missing parts from reference TRBV2 and TRBJ1-5): EPEVTQTPSHQVTQMGQEVILRCVPISNHLYFYWYRQILGQKVEFLVSFYNNEISEKSEIFDDQFSVERPDGSNFTLKIRSTKLEDSAMYFCASIRDSNQPQHFGDGTRLSIL.

This clonotype has just a few counts. This chain links TRBV6-1 with TRBJ2-7; D perhaps matches TRBD1 (5 bases). CDR1 is MNHNS, CDR2 SASEGT, per germline. This CDR3 has 16 residues. V gave up 1 base and J gave up 2 bases, with 15 bases separating them. CDR3 in amino acids: CASSEGAGHLTYEQYF. DNA of the CDR3: TGTGCCAGCAGTGAAGGGGCCGGACACCTAACCTACGAGCAGTACTTC.

This clonotype was detected many times. Mismatch with germline at one junction end may stem from a read error. The chain employs TRBV11-2 and TRBJ2-1; D is possibly TRBD2 (6 bases). The CDR3 covers 15 residues. Looked up from germline, CDR1 is SGHAT and CDR2 is FQNNGV. CDR3 coding DNA: TGTGCCAGCAGCGTAGATAGCGGATCCTACAATGAGCAGTTCTTC. It specifies CASSVDSGSYNEQFF.

The chain has TRBV7-3 and TRBJ2-3, with D possibly TRBD2 on 5 matching bases. The CDR3 runs to 15 residues. Trimming removed 0 bases from V and 2 bases from J, with 9 bases in between. Germline V gene sequence: CDR1 SGHTA, CDR2 FQGTGA. The CDR3 is CASSLTEVTTDTQYF. The CDR3 DNA follows: TGTGCCAGCAGCTTAACGGAGGTAACCACAGATACGCAGTATTTT.

This clonotype was counted many times. The rearrangement links TRBV5-4 to TRBJ2-3, with 10 positions matching TRBD2. Per germline, CDR1 SGHNT and CDR2 YYREEE (reference sequence). V trimming: 4 bases; J trimming: 6 bases; junction bases outside the gene matches: 11. CDR3 length equals 16 residues. For the CDR3, the DNA is TGTGCCAGCAGCCCTGCCTCTAGCGGGGGAGTTGATACGCAGTATTTT. It translates to CASSPASSGGVDTQYF.

This chain uses TRBV12-3 or TRBV12-4 with TRBJ2-7, with 10 nucleotides matching TRBD1. The CDR3 length is 16 residues. With 3 bases clipped from V and 3 bases from J, the junction kept 8 bases outside the gene matches. The CDR3 DNA reads as TGTGCCAGCAGTTTCTTTCGCCGGGACAGGGGCTACGAGCAGTACTTC. This encodes CASSFFRRDRGYEQYF.

This clonotype was observed many times. V usage is TRBV12-3 or TRBV12-4 and J usage is TRBJ2-3; possibly TRBD1 or TRBD2 for D (7 bases each). V lost 6 bases and J lost 3, with 16 bases in between. This CDR3 is built from 15 residues. CDR3 residues: CASSSTGEGTDTQYF. The CDR3 coding sequence is TGTGCCAGCAGCTCAACAGGGGAGGGGACAGATACGCAGTATTTT.

This clonotype was picked up many times. The CDR3 region is CSVPGGQSPYGYTF. CDR3 DNA sequence: TGCAGCGTTCCAGGGGGACAGTCGCCCTATGGCTACACCTTC. This rearrangement joins TRBV29-1 to TRBJ1-2, with TRBD1 identical over 7 bases. CDR3 size: 14 residues. V lost 5 bases and J lost 4; bases outside the gene matches: 10. Germline CDR1 SQVTM, CDR2 ANQGSEA.